This TCR beta chain was profiled in a study of CD8 T cells in Susac syndrome (dated by TCRdb to 2018 to 2020). Broadly, across the study: Repertoire sequencing was used to test whether CD8+ T cell activation and differentiation in Susac syndrome was antigen driven. The clonality of the CD8+ T cell repertoire was compared across over 9 healthy donors, around 14 Susac syndrome patients and about 16 multiple sclerosis patients.

Overall study results and their limits: The number of individuals in the TCR sequencing and HLA analysis was acknowledged as relatively small.

RNA was extracted using the RNeasy kit, and roughly 0.5 to 1 microgram was reverse transcribed with random hexamers. TCR beta CDR3 regions were amplified with the immunoSEQ multiplex PCR assay covering 54 Vbeta and 13 Jbeta segments. Bias from PCR amplification was corrected by using a synthetic template baseline for primer optimization and for computational correction. The study's own analysis went as follows. Reads were annotated to V, D and J genes per IMGT and analyzed with immunoSEQ Analyzer, keeping only productive sequences. Clonality was calculated as one minus the Shannon entropy normalized by log2 of the number of productive unique sequences. For each patient and control, public and private clones were evaluated within the 100 most prevalent clones. A clone was defined as Susac-specific if it was absent from the healthy and MS cohorts, from more than 850 published viral clones and from other ImmuneACCESS disease sequences. TCRdb applied fastp at Q25 and MiXCR to the public reads, then kept only in-frame beta chains. Under each unique CDR3 protein, matching rows form one entry showing the most common genes and DNA. It is TCRdb's table, rather than the study itself, that gives the V and J calls and clone size. The table for this sample lists 110,000 to 150,000 distinct CDR3 sequences; roughly 94% of them were counted only once. The ten largest clones represent approximately 0.3% of the sample.

Peripheral blood CD8+ and CD4+ T cells from healthy donors, Susac syndrome patients and multiple sclerosis patients were profiled by high-throughput TCR beta sequencing. Healthy donors were included as age- and sex-matched controls. Bulk CD8+ and CD4+ T cells were purified by magnetic negative isolation, while CD8+ TEMRA cells were enriched using FACS. Blood was collected in EDTA tubes and processed within 24 hours, with PBMCs isolated through density gradient centrifugation. PBMCs intended for TCR sequencing were cryopreserved in liquid nitrogen and were subsequently thawed in a 37 degrees C water bath. The sorted or isolated CD4+, CD8+ and CD8+ TEMRA cells had a purity of 90% or higher. From the germline V gene (reference sequence), CDR1 is LNHNV and CDR2 is YYDKDF. Cut back by 5 bases and 5 bases, the V and J ends lie 7 bases apart. Spanning cysteine to phenylalanine, the CDR3 consists of 12 amino acids. Only the CDR3 portion is preserved as DNA: 36 bases, with reading frame beginning at the first base.

This clonotype was detected only once. Its antigen is unknown. Base qualities are not provided; no much larger clone lies one nucleotide away. A single read constitutes weak evidence. The receptor comes from a human donor in good health. The sequencing input was CD8+ T cells from PBMCs. Rearrangement joined TRBV15 to TRBJ2-1; confidence is insufficient to name the D gene. In nucleotides, the sequence is TGTGCCACCAGCGGGTGGAACAATGAGCAGTTCTTC. Its amino acids are CATSGWNNEQFF.